The rows below give T cell receptor beta chains drawn from one sample of a study of blood T cells in healthy people across ages. TCRdb passed the 5' RACE reads through MiXCR, listing each CDR3 protein once. The data hold fewer than 600,000 distinct CDR3 sequences, with about 28% observed a single time. These data were also filed under a second study, of T cells of mothers and their children.

What was sequenced was blood. These receptors all come from a boy younger than 10 in good health. Each CDR3 is given with its conserved first and last residue. D genes are given only for firm matches. Where a row states a size, it is once, few, many or the class of an expanded clone; other rows omit it.

TRBV7-2,16,NA,NA,TRBJ2-1,CASSLGAGSSYNEQFF,TGTGCCAGCAGCTTAGGTGCAGGGAGCTCCTACAATGAGCAGTTCTTC
TRBV12-3/TRBV12-4,17,TRBD2,few,TRBJ2-2,CASSPRGSGGATGELFF,TGTGCCAGCAGTCCGCGTGGTAGCGGGGGGGCTACCGGGGAGCTGTTTTTT
TRBV6-4,16,TRBD2,few,TRBJ2-5,CASSGPGLAGVETQYF,TGTGCCAGCAGTGGGCCGGGACTAGCGGGAGTGGAGACCCAGTACTTC
TRBV18,14,TRBD1,NA,TRBJ1-1,CASSPQGQASPAFF,TGTGCCAGCTCACCACAAGGACAGGCTTCGCCGGCTTTCTTT
TRBV20-1,17,TRBD2,NA,TRBJ2-2,CSAHPSSGRWYTGELFF,TGCAGTGCTCATCCCTCTAGCGGGAGGTGGTACACCGGGGAGCTGTTTTTT
TRBV20-1,15,TRBD1,NA,TRBJ1-2,CSSSYRGLSDYGYTF,TGCAGTTCCTCCTACAGGGGGCTCAGTGACTATGGCTACACCTTC
TRBV14,15,TRBD1,NA,TRBJ1-1,CASSIRTGMNTEAFF,TGTGCCAGCAGCATACGGACAGGGATGAACACTGAAGCTTTCTTT
TRBV27,16,TRBD2,many,TRBJ2-7,CASSPSLLAEIYEQYF,TGTGCCAGCAGTCCATCGCTCCTAGCGGAGATTTACGAGCAGTACTTC
TRBV7-8,15,NA,few,TRBJ2-7,CASSLVNSFSYEQYF,TGTGCCAGCAGCTTAGTGAATTCCTTTTCCTACGAGCAGTACTTC
TRBV29-1,12,NA,NA,TRBJ2-2,CSYRWGAGELFF,TGCAGCTATAGGTGGGGTGCCGGGGAGCTGTTTTTT
TRBV20-1,13,NA,NA,TRBJ2-6,CSALNSGANVLTF,TGCAGTGCTTTGAACTCTGGGGCCAACGTCCTGACTTTC
TRBV12-5,14,NA,few,TRBJ2-6,CASGFGDGANVLTF,TGTGCTAGTGGTTTTGGGGATGGGGCCAACGTCCTGACTTTC